The following is a TCR beta chain sequence with its context. Its target is not known. Using immunoSEQ multiplex PCR, the repertoire was profiled, and TCRdb retains in-frame clones only, with some absent. The table includes 31,000 or so clones, 70% to 75% detected once. The entry originates in a study of STAT5B mutations in CD4+ large granular lymphocyte leukemia. Overall study: Among healthy controls, a particular HLA allele went with more CDR3 'QG' motifs. General study points: Patient CD4-sorted repertoires looked more clonal than healthy CD4+ repertoires, even without putative leukemic clones. Without HLA matching, higher CD4+ than CD8+ T-LGLL clonality could reflect small sample size.

The receptor comes from a human donor in good health. The specimen sequenced was CD4+ T cells from blood buffy coats.

CDR3 residues: CASSLQVGGAGSLQPQHF. CDR3 sequence (DNA): TGTGCCAGCAGCTTACAAGTCGGGGGGGCGGGGAGTTTGCAGCCCCAGCATTTT. V gene TRBV7-2 combines with J gene TRBJ1-5, with a possible D match to TRBD1 (6 bases). The CDR3 has 18 residues. Per germline, CDR1 SGHTA and CDR2 FQGNSA. Deletions cut 2 bases from V and 7 bases from J, with 24 bases between. Variable domain in full (rest from reference TRBV7-2 and TRBJ1-5): GAGVSQSPSNKVTEKGKDVELRCDPISGHTALYWYRQSLGQGLEFLIYFQGNSAPDKSGLPSDRFSAERTGGSVSTLTIQRTQQEDSAVYLCASSLQVGGAGSLQPQHFGDGTRLSIL.